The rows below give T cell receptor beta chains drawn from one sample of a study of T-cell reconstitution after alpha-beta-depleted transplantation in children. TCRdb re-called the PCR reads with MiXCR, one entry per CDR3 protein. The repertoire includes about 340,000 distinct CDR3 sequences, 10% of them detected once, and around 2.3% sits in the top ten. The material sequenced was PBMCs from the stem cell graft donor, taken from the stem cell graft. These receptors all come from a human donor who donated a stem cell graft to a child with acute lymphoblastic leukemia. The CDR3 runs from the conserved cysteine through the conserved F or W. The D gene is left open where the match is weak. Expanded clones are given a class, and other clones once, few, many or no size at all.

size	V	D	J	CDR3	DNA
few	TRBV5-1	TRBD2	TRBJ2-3	CASSDGLAGLASTDTQYF	TGCGCCAGCAGCGACGGACTAGCGGGGTTAGCTAGCACAGATACGCAGTATTTT
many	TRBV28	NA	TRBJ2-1	CASRYNEQFF	TGTGCCAGCAGGTACAATGAGCAGTTCTTC
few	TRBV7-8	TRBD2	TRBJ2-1	CASSALGLAGPHNEQFF	TGTGCCAGCAGCGCCCTCGGGCTAGCGGGGCCGCACAATGAGCAGTTCTTC
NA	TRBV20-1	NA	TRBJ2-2	CSAPGTNLGTGELFF	TGCAGTGCACCGGGGACCAACCTGGGCACCGGGGAGCTGTTTTTT
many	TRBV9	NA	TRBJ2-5	CASSEAGQETQYF	TGTGCCAGCAGCGAGGCCGGCCAAGAGACCCAGTACTTC
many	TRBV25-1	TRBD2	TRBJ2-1	CASSLAGGFYNEQFF	TGTGCCAGCAGTCTAGCGGGAGGGTTTTACAATGAGCAGTTCTTC
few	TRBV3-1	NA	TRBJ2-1	CACSQDTQPHNEQFF	TGTGCCTGCTCCCAAGATACTCAGCCCCACAATGAGCAGTTCTTC
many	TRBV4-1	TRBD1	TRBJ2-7	CASSLPGQGYYEQYF	TGCGCCAGCAGCCTCCCGGGACAGGGGTACTACGAGCAGTACTTC
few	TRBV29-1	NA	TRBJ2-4	CSVEGSKNIQYF	TGCAGCGTTGAGGGCTCCAAAAACATTCAGTACTTC
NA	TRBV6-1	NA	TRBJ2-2	CASSRDLRAGELFF	TGTGCCAGCAGTCGTGATTTGAGAGCCGGGGAGCTGTTTTTT
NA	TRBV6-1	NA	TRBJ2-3	CASSRPGIDTQYF	TGTGCCAGCAGTCGGCCTGGAATAGATACGCAGTATTTT
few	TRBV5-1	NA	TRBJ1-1	CASSLASRDTEAFF	TGCGCCAGCAGCTTGGCCTCAAGGGACACTGAAGCTTTCTTT
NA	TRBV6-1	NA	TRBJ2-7	CASSSGSQTLREQYF	TGTGCCAGCAGCTCTGGTTCGCAGACCCTCCGCGAGCAGTACTTC
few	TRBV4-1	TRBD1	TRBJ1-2	CASSQAWSDRGHGYTF	TGCGCCAGCAGCCAGGCCTGGTCGGACAGGGGGCATGGCTACACCTTC
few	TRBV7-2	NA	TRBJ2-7	CASSLYRDKAYEQYF	TGTGCCAGCAGCTTATACCGGGACAAAGCCTACGAGCAGTACTTC
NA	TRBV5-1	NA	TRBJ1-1	CASRVSWNTEAFF	TGCGCCAGCAGGGTCAGCTGGAACACTGAAGCTTTCTTT
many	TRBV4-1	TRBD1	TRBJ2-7	CASSQGQGSYEQYF	TGCGCCAGCAGCCAAGGACAGGGTTCCTACGAGCAGTACTTC
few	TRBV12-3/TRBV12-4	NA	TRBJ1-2	CASSPRGLHGYTF	TGTGCCAGCAGTCCCCGGGGGTTACATGGCTACACCTTC
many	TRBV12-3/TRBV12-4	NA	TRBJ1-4	CASSLRGQGEKLFF	TGTGCCAGCAGTTTACGGGGGCAGGGGGAAAAACTGTTTTTT
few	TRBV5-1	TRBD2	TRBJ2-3	CASSLGPGLAGVTDTQYF	TGCGCCAGCAGCTTGGGACCGGGACTAGCGGGAGTAACAGATACGCAGTATTTT
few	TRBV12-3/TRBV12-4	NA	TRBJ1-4	CASSPGRRNEKLFF	TGTGCCAGCAGCCCGGGACGCAGGAATGAAAAACTGTTTTTT
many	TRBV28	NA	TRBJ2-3	CASSLYPPTAGENTDTQYF	TGTGCCAGCAGTTTATACCCTCCCACTGCCGGGGAAAACACAGATACGCAGTATTTT